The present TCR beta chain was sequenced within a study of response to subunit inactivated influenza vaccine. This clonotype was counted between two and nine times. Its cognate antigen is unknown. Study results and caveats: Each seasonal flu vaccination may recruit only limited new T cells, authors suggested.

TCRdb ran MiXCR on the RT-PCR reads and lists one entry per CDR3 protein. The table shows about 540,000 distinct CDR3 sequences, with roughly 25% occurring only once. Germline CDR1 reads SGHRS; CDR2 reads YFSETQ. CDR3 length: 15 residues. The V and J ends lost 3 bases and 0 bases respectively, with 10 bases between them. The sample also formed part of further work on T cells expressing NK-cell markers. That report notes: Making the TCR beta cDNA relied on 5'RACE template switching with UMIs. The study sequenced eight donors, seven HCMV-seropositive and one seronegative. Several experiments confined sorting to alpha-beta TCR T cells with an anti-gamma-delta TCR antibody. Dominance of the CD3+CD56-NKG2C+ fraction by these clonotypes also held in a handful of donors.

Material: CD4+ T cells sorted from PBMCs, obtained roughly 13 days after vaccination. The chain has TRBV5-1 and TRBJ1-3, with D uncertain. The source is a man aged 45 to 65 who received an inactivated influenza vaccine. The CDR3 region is CASSSTGISGNTIYF. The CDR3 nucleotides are TGCGCCAGCAGCTCGACCGGCATCTCTGGAAACACCATATATTTT.